This T cell receptor beta chain originates from a study of CD8 T cells in Susac syndrome. Germline values: CDR1 SQVTM, CDR2 ANQGSEA. This CDR3 has 14 residues. V was shortened by 7 bases and J by 0 bases, with 14 bases between the two germline ends. Random hexamers primed reverse transcription of roughly 0.5 to 1 ug RNA. TCRdb ran MiXCR on the immunoSEQ multiplex PCR reads and lists one entry per CDR3 protein. The sample consists of about 300,000 distinct CDR3 sequences, 65% to 90% of them appearing once. This clonotype was sampled from a human donor with multiple sclerosis. The gene calls are TRBV29-1 and TRBJ2-3; no clear D gene. Source material: CD8+ T cells from PBMCs. The CDR3 loop is CSAETFHSTDTQYF. CDR3 coding DNA: TGCAGCGCCGAGACCTTCCACAGCACAGATACGCAGTATTTT.